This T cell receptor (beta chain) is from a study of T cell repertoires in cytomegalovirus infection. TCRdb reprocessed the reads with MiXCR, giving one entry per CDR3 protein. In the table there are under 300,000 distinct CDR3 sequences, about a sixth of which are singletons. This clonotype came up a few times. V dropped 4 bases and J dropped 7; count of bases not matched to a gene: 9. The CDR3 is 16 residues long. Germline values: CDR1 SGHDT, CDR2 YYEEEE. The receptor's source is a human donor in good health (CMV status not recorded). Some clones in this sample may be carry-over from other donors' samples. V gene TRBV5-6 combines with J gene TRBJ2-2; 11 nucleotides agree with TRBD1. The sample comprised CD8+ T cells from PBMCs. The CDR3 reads CASSRPGQGVLGELFF. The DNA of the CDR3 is TGTGCCAGCAGCCGGCCGGGACAGGGGGTTCTCGGGGAGCTGTTTTTT.